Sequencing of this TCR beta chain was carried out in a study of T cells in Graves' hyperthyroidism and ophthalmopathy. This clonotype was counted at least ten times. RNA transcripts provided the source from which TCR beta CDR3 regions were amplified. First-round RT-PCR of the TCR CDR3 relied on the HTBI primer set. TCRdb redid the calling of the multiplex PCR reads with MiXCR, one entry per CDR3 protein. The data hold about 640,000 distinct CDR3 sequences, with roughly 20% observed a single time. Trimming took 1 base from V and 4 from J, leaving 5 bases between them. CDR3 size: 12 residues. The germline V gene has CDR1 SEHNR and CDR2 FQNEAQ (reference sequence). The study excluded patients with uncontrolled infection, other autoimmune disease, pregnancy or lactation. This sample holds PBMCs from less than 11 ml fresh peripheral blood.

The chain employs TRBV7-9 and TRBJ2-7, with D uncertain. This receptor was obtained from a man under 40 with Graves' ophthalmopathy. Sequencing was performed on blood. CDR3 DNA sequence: TGTGCCAGCAGCTTAGATATGTACGAGCAGTACTTC. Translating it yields CASSLDMYEQYF. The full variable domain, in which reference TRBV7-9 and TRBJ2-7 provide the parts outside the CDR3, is DTGVSQNPRHKITKRGQNVTFRCDPISEHNRLYWYRQTLGQGPEFLTYFQNEAQLEKSRLLSDRFSAERPKGSFSTLEIQRTEQGDSAMYLCASSLDMYEQYFGPGTRLTVT.